Shown below are 13 T cell receptor beta chains from a single sample sequenced in a study of blood T cell repertoires in COVID-19. Here immunoSEQ multiplex PCR was the method, and the copy in TCRdb shows in-frame clones only, minus some. This sample carries about 100,000 clones, around four fifths of them seen once, and the ten largest clones take 12%. The sample was peripheral blood. The origin of the receptors is a woman aged 65 to 85 with acute or convalescent COVID-19.

J is TRBJ2-5 and V is TRBV27, with unresolved D. The germline CDR1 and CDR2 sequences are MNHEY and SMNVEV (reference sequence). The CDR3 spans 16 residues. V was pared by 8 bases and J by 1 base, with 20 bases between. The CDR3 sequence is CASGSSGSGSQETQYF. CDR3 nucleotide sequence: TGTGCCAGCGGATCATCAGGTTCCGGATCCCAAGAGACCCAGTACTTC.

The rearrangement joins TRBV27 to TRBJ2-5; 8 bases agree with TRBD2. Germline V gene lookup returns CDR1 MNHEY and CDR2 SMNVEV (reference sequence). The CDR3 loop spans 17 amino acids. Trimming cost V 2 bases and J 2 bases; bases outside gene matches: 10. CDR3 nucleotide sequence: TGTGCCAGCAGTTTAAGACCTTCTACGGGGGGGCAAGAGACCCAGTACTTC. Its protein is CASSLRPSTGGQETQYF.

The V gene is TRBV6-5, the J gene TRBJ2-6; D is uncertain. Germline V gene data show CDR1 as MNHEY and CDR2 as SVGAGI. With 5 bases removed from V and 2 bases from J, the gap between germline ends came to 4 bases. The length of the CDR3 is 13 residues. The CDR3 is CASSITGANVLTF. Written as DNA, the CDR3 is TGTGCCAGCAGTATCACTGGGGCCAACGTCCTGACTTTC.

This CDR3 is CASTPWGQAGYTF. Written as DNA, the CDR3 is TGTGCCAGCACGCCCTGGGGGCAGGCCGGCTACACCTTC. This rearrangement joins TRBV28 to TRBJ1-2; maybe TRBD1 (6 bases). Per the germline V gene, CDR1 is MDHEN and CDR2 is SYDVKM. The CDR3 covers 13 residues. Trimming took off 7 bases at V and 8 bases at J, with 17 bases between the two ends.

V and J are TRBV9 and TRBJ2-3, with 15 bases identical to TRBD2. Germline V gene lookup returns CDR1 SGDLS and CDR2 YYNGEE. The CDR3 length is 19 residues. Trimming took 3 bases from V and 2 from J; bases not matched to a gene: 10. The CDR3 nucleotides read TGTGCCAGCAGCGACCACCCTGGGACTAGCGGGGGGCCCACAGATACGCAGTATTTT. It is translated as CASSDHPGTSGGPTDTQYF.

The rearrangement links TRBV5-8 to TRBJ2-3; D gene ambiguous. Germline V gene data show CDR1 as SGHTS and CDR2 as YDEGEE. The V end was cut by 9 bases, the J end by 1 base, with 6 bases between. The CDR3 is made up of 11 amino acids. Written as DNA, the CDR3 is TGTGCCATGGAGCGCACAGATACGCAGTATTTT. Translated, it gives CAMERTDTQYF.

This chain links TRBV11-2 with TRBJ1-3; no clear D. The germline gives CDR1 SGHAT, CDR2 FQNNGV. Trimming left V 5 bases short and J 4 bases short, with 18 bases between. The CDR3 extends over 16 amino acids. CDR3: CASSARESSAGNTIYF. The CDR3 region has the DNA TGTGCCAGCAGCGCCCGGGAATCCTCTGCGGGAAACACCATATATTTT.

The rearrangement joins TRBV5-4 to TRBJ2-7; D is perhaps TRBD1 (5 bases). The CDR3 is 13 residues long. Trimming removed 1 base at V and 6 bases at J, with 11 bases between. Germline-derived CDR1 and CDR2 are SGHNT and YYREEE (reference sequence). CDR3 sequence (DNA): TGTGCCAGCAGCTTGCCGGACAACCGCGAGCAGTACTTC. This translates into CASSLPDNREQYF.

The rearrangement uses TRBV5-1 and TRBJ1-3, with D possibly matching TRBD1 (6 bases). CDR1 and CDR2 (germline): SGHRS, YFSETQ. Trimming left V 0 bases short and J 0 bases short, with 10 bases between. CDR3 length: 16 amino acids. CDR3 sequence: CASSLGTGHSGNTIYF. CDR3 in DNA: TGCGCCAGCAGCTTGGGTACAGGGCACTCTGGAAACACCATATATTTT.

The rearrangement uses TRBV19 and TRBJ2-1; TRBD1 matches at 11 bases. Germline V gene lookup returns CDR1 LNHDA and CDR2 SQIVND (reference sequence). Unmatched junction bases numbered 6, after V lost 8 bases and J lost 6 bases. The CDR3 contains 14 residues. Here the CDR3 DNA reads TGTGCCAGTGTGGACAGGGGGCCCCTCAATGAGCAGTTCTTC. This translates into CASVDRGPLNEQFF. Full variable domain (missing parts from reference TRBV19 and TRBJ2-1): DGGITQSPKYLFRKEGQNVTLSCEQNLNHDAMYWYRQDPGQGLRLIYYSQIVNDFQKGDIAEGYSVSREKKESFPLTVTSAQKNPTAFYLCASVDRGPLNEQFFGPGTRLTVL.

The J gene is TRBJ2-5, the V gene TRBV3-1 (or the pseudogene TRBV3-2); the D gene is possibly TRBD2 (5 bases). The V end was cut by 5 bases, the J end by 4 bases, with 17 bases between. Germline CDR1 reads LGHDT; CDR2 reads YNNKEL (reference sequence). The CDR3 is 15 residues long. The chain's CDR3 is CASSSAGGLGETQYF. DNA for the CDR3: TGTGCCAGCAGCTCAGCAGGAGGCCTGGGAGAGACCCAGTACTTC.

The chain links TRBV18 to TRBJ1-6; no definite D call. The CDR3 is 15 amino acids. Germline CDR1 is KGHSH and CDR2 is LQKENI. The V end was cut by 2 bases, the J end by 7 bases, with 12 bases between. This CDR3 is CASSPYHLQNSPLHF. The CDR3 DNA reads as TGTGCCAGCTCACCATACCATTTACAGAATTCACCCCTCCACTTT.

V usage is TRBV7-9 and J usage is TRBJ1-5, with a tentative D call TRBD1 (6 bases). The CDR3 extends over 15 amino acids. V dropped 5 bases and J dropped 4 bases, with 15 bases sitting between them. Germline V gene sequence: CDR1 SEHNR, CDR2 FQNEAQ (reference sequence). The CDR3 sequence: CASSPGPDRNQPQHF. The CDR3 region has the DNA TGTGCCAGCAGCCCCGGACCCGACAGGAATCAGCCCCAGCATTTT.